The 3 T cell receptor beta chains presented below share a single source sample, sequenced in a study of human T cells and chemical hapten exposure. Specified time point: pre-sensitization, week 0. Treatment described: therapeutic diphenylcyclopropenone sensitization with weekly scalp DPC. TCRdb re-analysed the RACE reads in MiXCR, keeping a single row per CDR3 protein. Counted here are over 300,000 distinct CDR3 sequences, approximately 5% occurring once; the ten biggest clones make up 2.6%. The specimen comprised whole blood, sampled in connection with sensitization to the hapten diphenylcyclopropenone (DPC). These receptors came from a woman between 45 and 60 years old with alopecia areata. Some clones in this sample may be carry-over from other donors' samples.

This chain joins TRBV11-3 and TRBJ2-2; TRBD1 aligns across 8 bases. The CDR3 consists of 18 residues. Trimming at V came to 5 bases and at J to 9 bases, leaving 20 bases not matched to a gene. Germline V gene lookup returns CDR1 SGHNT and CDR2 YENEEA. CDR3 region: CASSQGRRTGQEPRELFF. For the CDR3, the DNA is TGTGCCAGCAGCCAAGGCCGACGGACAGGGCAGGAACCCCGGGAGCTGTTTTTT.

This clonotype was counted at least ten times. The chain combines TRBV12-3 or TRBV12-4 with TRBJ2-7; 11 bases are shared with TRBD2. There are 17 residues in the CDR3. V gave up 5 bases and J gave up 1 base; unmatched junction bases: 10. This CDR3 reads CASSINPGTSGSYEQYF. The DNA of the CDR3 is TGTGCCAGCAGTATAAATCCCGGGACTAGCGGATCCTACGAGCAGTACTTC.

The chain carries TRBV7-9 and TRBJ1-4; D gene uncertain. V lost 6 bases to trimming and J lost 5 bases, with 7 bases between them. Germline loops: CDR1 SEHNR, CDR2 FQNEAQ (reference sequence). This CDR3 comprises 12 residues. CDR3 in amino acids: CASSVGNEKLFF. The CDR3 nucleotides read TGTGCCAGCAGTGTAGGAAATGAAAAACTGTTTTTT.